A single sample gave rise to the 2 T cell receptor beta chains below, sequenced in a study of human T cells and chemical hapten exposure. Time point in this sample: patch test 1, 2 weeks after DPC sensitization. Regarding treatment: therapeutic diphenylcyclopropenone sensitization with weekly scalp DPC. A single record per CDR3 protein comes from TCRdb applying MiXCR to the RACE reads. The table lists over 14,000 distinct CDR3 sequences, roughly 17% of them singletons. The sequencing here drew on whole blood, taken in connection with sensitization to the hapten diphenylcyclopropenone (DPC). The receptors were sampled from a woman younger than 45 with alopecia areata. Some clones in this sample may be carry-over from other donors' samples.

This clonotype was recorded at least ten times. This chain links TRBV29-1 with TRBJ2-7, with 10 bases identical to TRBD1. CDR3 length equals 14 residues. Losses at the gene ends were 6 bases for V and 4 bases for J; bases not matched to a gene: 9. Per the germline V gene, CDR1 is SQVTM and CDR2 is ANQGSEA. The CDR3 protein is CSVRTGTGVYEQYF. The CDR3 region has the DNA TGCAGCGTACGGACCGGGACAGGGGTTTACGAGCAGTACTTC.

In this sample, this clonotype is medium-sized. This chain links TRBV5-5 with TRBJ1-2; D is unresolved. Per the germline V gene, CDR1 is SGHKS and CDR2 is YYEKEE (reference sequence). V dropped 1 base and J dropped 4 bases, with 14 bases sitting between them. The CDR3 is 15 amino acids. The CDR3 protein is CASSLLGSSIYGYTF. CDR3 DNA sequence: TGTGCCAGCAGCTTGTTGGGGTCCTCCATCTATGGCTACACCTTC.